This T cell receptor beta chain was sequenced in a study of blood T cell repertoires in COVID-19 (dated by TCRdb to 2018 to 2020). At the level of the whole study: Samples from collaborators originated in the United States, Italy and Spain and spanned both the acute and convalescent phases of COVID-19. The repertoires were released in a freely available public database intended as a resource for research on the immune response to SARS-CoV-2. A de-identified subject ID, COVID-19 status, age in years and sex were almost always included in the sample metadata. The samples were drawn from two sources: the first 160 participants of the ongoing ImmuneRACE study, and over 1,000 subjects contributed by 6 global collaborators. Where available, HLA class I and class II types were taken from metadata supplied by the sample provider and were not determined by assay-based typing. The dataset comprised deeply sampled blood TCRbeta repertoires from subjects exposed to, actively infected with, or recovered from COVID-19. The material from the prospective study consisted of cDNA or gDNA derived from T cells, B-cell-depleted T cells, or PBMCs. Broader findings and caveats from the paper: The amount of clinical and demographic metadata varied by source and participant and was provided uncurated.

Each collaborating institution followed its own protocols to collect whole blood in K2EDTA tubes. For TCRbeta analysis, collaborator samples were shipped as frozen whole blood, as isolated PBMCs, or as DNA extracted from either sample type. About this clone: Its antigen remains undetermined. No much larger clone exists at a distance of one base, and base qualities are not known.

According to the germline V gene, CDR1 reads SQVTM and CDR2 reads ANQGSEA. V is shortened by 0 bases, J by 7 bases, and the region joining them spans 8 bases. The CDR3 contains 12 residues, cysteine and phenylalanine counted. This entry keeps only the CDR3 DNA: 36 bases, framed from base 1. TCRbeta CDR3 regions were amplified from genomic DNA using the immunoSEQ Assay, a bias-controlled multiplex PCR. Processing in the source paper ran as follows. The number of nucleated cells in each sample was estimated from the amplification of reference gene primers within the assay. Sequence reads were collapsed and filtered to measure the absolute abundance of every unique TCRbeta CDR3 rearrangement. For each sample, productive Simpson clonality was calculated by taking the square root of Simpson's diversity index across productive rearrangements. TCRdb took this table from immuneACCESS and kept in-frame rearrangements with V and J called. Such tables lack part of the clones; where checked against another copy, unresolved V genes explain under half of the gap, and the rest is unexplained. V, J and clone size are taken as reported in that table, and D and trimming were inferred from the DNA itself. This sample is represented by roughly 65,000 clones; more than 70% of them were singletons. The ten largest clones capture over 4% of the sample.

The chain is encoded by TRBV29-1 joined to TRBJ2-3, with TRBD1 perhaps the D gene, on 6 matching bases. The TCR originated in a man aged 45-65 years with acute or convalescent COVID-19. What was sequenced was peripheral blood. In nucleotide form, the sequence is TGCAGCGTTGAAGATACAGGGAATACGCAGTATTTT. It encodes CSVEDTGNTQYF.